This T cell receptor beta chain was profiled in a study of cytomegalovirus exposure and HLA in healthy donors. The overall study: Within an early data release were roughly 90 million unique TCRs drawn from HLA-typed donors. Whole-study results and caveats: Information on immune exposure was restricted to one variable (CMV serostatus). Among donors in an Asian-associated ancestry cluster, a later analysis reportedly found fewer N-insertions than the roughly 610-donor mean.

Trimming stripped 3 bases from V and 5 bases from J, with 7 bases between. This CDR3 has 12 amino acids. CDR1 MDHEN and CDR2 SYDVKM come from the germline V gene. PCR employed 60 Vbeta and 13 Jbeta primers. The data were produced by immunoSEQ multiplex PCR, yet TCRdb's version contains in-frame clones alone and is incomplete. The sample yields 100,000 to 150,000 clones, about 80% seen once. To note about this clone: Its target is unknown.

The V gene is TRBV28, the J gene TRBJ1-1; no clear D. The sequence came from a woman between 40 and 50 years old in good health and CMV-seropositive. Input material: PBMCs. This chain's CDR3 is CASSLQVTEAFF. The CDR3 DNA follows: TGTGCCAGCAGTTTGCAGGTTACTGAAGCTTTCTTT.